This T cell receptor (beta chain) was profiled in a study of cytomegalovirus exposure and HLA in healthy donors. Across the study: An earlier analysis found fewer than 120 million unique TCR beta sequences from around 180 million T cells.

Broader study findings: Among the sequence variants, a highly shared cluster was likely an artifact of sequencing. In a later analysis, the majority of CMV-associated beta chains seemingly showed HLA restriction.

Germline CDR1 KGHSH, CDR2 LQKENI. Trimming cost V 6 bases and J 3 bases, with 12 bases left between them. The CDR3 totals 13 residues. Primers included in the PCR were 60 Vbeta and 13 Jbeta primers. TCRdb keeps only in-frame clones here, not all; method: immunoSEQ multiplex PCR. Of some 250,000 clones listed, about 80% are singletons. This clone was recorded only once. Its antigen is not identified. Sequencing used PBMCs. This sequence originates from an older woman in good health and CMV-seropositive. The chain has TRBV18 and TRBJ2-7, with D possibly being TRBD1 (6 bases). CDR3 residues: CASSPAGDYEQYF. The CDR3 nucleotides are TGTGCCAGCTCTCCAGCAGGGGACTACGAGCAGTACTTC.